The following is a T cell receptor beta chain sequence with its context. Its specificity is not known. One end of the junction is discordant with germline, which a read error may explain. The template was RNA from unsorted bulk tissue. More than 3 cm separated this lung sample from the edge of the tumor. The germline gives CDR1 LGHNA, CDR2 YNFKEQ. The CDR3 is 15 residues long. TCRbeta libraries were built with three rounds of nested PCR, modified from ARM-PCR. One entry per CDR3 protein, called by TCRdb with MiXCR from the multiplex PCR reads. The sample yields more than 75,000 distinct CDR3 sequences, 80% seen once. These data belong to a study of tumor and adjacent non-tumor tissue in lung cancer. Study findings and constraints: Compared with tumor, normal lung showed significantly lower TCR diversity.

The chain employs TRBV4-2 and TRBJ2-5, with D possibly called TRBD1 or TRBD2 (5 bases each). The source material was distant non-tumor lung tissue. The receptor was isolated from a man aged 60 to 69 with small cell lung cancer. The CDR3 DNA sequence: TGTGTCAGCAGCCTTGGGATAGGGACCCAAGAGACCCAGTACTTC. Protein sequence: CVSSLGIGTQETQYF.